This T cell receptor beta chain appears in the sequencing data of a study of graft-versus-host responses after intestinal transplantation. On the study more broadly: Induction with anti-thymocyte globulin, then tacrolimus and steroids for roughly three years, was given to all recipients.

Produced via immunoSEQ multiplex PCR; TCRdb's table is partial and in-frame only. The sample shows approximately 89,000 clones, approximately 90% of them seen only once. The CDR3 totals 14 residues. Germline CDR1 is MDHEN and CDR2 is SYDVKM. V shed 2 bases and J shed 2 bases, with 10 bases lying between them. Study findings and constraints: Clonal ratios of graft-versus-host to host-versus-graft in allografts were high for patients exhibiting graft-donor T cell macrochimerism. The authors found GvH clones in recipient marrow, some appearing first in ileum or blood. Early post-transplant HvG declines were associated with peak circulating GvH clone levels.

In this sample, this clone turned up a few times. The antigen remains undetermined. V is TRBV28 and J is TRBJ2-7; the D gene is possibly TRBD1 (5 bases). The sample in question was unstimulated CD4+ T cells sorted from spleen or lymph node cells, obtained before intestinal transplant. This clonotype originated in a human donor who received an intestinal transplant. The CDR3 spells CASSLRQGTYEQYF. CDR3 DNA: TGTGCCAGCAGTTTACGGCAGGGAACCTACGAGCAGTACTTC. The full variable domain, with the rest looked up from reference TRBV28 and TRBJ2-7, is DVKVTQSSRYLVKRTGEKVFLECVQDMDHENMFWYRQDPGLGLRLIYFSYDVKMKEKGDIPEGYSVSREKKERFSLILESASTNQTSMYLCASSLRQGTYEQYFGPGTRLTVT.